This T cell receptor beta chain comes out of a study of CD8+ T cells in alopecia areata. General study results and limits: Normal scalp showed lower clonality than lesional scalp, especially alopecia totalis/universalis. Mouse data revealed clearer TCR sharing than patient data did, a gap possibly tied to HLA.

It was cDNA, reverse transcribed from extracted RNA, that served as the sequencing template. Method: immunoSEQ multiplex PCR; TCRdb's copy keeps in-frame clones and lacks some. The table records about 200,000 clones, less than 45% of them present only once. Treatment defined: oral pan-JAK inhibitor, 5-10 mg twice daily. As regards this clone: Antigen specificity is unknown.

CDR1 and CDR2 from the germline V gene are MGHRA and YSYEKL. This CDR3 region has 15 residues. The junction had 11 bases not matched to a gene; V was cut back by 9 bases and J by 1 base. This receptor was identified in a human donor with alopecia areata. The V call is TRBV4-1, the J call TRBJ1-1, with TRBD1 identical over 7 bases. Sequencing was performed on CD4+ T cells sorted from blood, taken at roughly week 30, from a patient treated with tofacitinib. The CDR3 DNA reads TGCGCCAGTAGAACTCCGGGACAGTCGAACACTGAAGCTTTCTTT. It encodes CASRTPGQSNTEAFF.